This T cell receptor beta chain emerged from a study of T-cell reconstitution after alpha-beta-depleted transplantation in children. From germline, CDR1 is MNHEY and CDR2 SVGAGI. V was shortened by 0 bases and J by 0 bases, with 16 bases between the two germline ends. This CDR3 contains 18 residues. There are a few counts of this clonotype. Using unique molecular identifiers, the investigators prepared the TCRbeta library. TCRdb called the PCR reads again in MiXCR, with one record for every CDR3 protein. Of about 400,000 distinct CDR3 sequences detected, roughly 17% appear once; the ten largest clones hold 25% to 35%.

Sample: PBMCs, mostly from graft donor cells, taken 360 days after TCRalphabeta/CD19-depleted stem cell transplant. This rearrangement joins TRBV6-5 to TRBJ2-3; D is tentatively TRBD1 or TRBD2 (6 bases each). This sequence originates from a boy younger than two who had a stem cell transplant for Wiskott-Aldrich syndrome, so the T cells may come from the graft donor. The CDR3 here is CASSYSTFQGTSTDTQYF. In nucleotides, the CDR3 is TGTGCCAGCAGTTACTCGACGTTCCAGGGGACTAGCACAGATACGCAGTATTTT.